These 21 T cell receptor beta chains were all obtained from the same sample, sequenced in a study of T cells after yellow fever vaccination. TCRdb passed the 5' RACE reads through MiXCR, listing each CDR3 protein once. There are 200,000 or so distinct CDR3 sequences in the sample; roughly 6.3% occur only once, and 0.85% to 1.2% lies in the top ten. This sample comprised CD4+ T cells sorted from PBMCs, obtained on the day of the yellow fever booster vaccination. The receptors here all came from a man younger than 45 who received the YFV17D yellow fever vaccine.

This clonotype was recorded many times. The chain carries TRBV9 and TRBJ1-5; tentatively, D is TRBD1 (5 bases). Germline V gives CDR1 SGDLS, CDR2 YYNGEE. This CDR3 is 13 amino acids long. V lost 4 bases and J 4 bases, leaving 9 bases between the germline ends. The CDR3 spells CASSRQTNQPQHF. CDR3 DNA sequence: TGTGCCAGCAGCAGACAGACGAATCAGCCCCAGCATTTT.

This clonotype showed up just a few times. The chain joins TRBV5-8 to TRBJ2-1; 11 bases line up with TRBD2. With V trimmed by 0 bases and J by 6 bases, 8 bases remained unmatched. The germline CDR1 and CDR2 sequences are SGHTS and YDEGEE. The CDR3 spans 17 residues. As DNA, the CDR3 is TGTGCCAGCAGCTTGGGACCTACTAGCGGGAGTGGCAATGAGCAGTTCTTC. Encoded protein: CASSLGPTSGSGNEQFF.

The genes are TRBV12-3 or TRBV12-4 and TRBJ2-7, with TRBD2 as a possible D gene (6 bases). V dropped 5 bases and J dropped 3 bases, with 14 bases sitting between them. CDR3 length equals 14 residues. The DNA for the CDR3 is TGTGCCAGCAGTGGACGCCGGGGGATCTACGAGCAGTACTTC. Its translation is CASSGRRGIYEQYF.

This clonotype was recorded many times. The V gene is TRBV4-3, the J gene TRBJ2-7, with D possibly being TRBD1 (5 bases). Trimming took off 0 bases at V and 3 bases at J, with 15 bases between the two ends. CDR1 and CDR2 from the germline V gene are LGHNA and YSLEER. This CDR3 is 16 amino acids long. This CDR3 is CASSQDKGVKSYEQYF. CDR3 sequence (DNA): TGCGCCAGCAGCCAAGATAAAGGGGTTAAGAGCTACGAGCAGTACTTC.

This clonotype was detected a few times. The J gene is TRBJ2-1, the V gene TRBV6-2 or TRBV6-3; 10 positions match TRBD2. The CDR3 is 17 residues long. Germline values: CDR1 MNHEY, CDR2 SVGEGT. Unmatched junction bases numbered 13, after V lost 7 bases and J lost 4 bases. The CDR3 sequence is CASNKVASGSRYNEQFF. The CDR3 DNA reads TGTGCCAGCAACAAGGTGGCTAGCGGGAGTCGGTACAATGAGCAGTTCTTC.

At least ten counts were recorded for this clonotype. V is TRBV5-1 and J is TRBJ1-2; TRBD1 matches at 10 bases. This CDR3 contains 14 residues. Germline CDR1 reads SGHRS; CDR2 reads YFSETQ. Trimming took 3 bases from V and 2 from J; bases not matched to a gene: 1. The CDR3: CASSSGQGNYGYTF. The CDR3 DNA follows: TGCGCCAGCAGCTCGGGACAGGGGAACTATGGCTACACCTTC.

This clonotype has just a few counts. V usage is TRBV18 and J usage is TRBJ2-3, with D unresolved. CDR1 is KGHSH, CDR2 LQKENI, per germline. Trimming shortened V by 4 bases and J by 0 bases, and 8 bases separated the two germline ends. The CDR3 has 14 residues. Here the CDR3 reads CASSLVTSTDTQYF. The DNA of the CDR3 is TGTGCCAGCTCACTCGTGACTAGCACAGATACGCAGTATTTT.

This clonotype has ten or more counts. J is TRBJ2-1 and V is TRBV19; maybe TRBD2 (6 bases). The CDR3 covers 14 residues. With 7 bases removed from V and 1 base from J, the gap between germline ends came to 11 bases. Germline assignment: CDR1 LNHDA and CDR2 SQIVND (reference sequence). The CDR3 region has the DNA TGTGCCAGTACCGGGAGAGGGTCCTACAATGAGCAGTTCTTC. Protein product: CASTGRGSYNEQFF.

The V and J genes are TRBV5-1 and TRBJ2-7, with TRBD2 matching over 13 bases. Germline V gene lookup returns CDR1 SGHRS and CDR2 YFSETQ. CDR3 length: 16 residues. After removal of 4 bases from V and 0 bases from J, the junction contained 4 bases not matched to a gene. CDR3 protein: CASSSGTSGASYEQYF. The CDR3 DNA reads TGCGCCAGCAGCAGCGGGACTAGCGGGGCCTCCTACGAGCAGTACTTC. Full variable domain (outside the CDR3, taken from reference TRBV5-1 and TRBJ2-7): KAGVTQTPRYLIKTRGQQVTLSCSPISGHRSVSWYQQTPGQGLQFLFEYFSETQRNKGNFPGRFSGRQFSNSRSEMNVSTLELGDSALYLCASSSGTSGASYEQYFGPGTRLTVT.

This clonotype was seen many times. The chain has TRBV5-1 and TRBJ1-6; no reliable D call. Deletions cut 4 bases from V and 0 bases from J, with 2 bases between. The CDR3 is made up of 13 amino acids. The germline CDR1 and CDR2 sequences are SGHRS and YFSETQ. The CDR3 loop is CASSPSYNSPLHF. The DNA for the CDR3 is TGCGCCAGCAGCCCCTCCTATAATTCACCCCTCCACTTT.

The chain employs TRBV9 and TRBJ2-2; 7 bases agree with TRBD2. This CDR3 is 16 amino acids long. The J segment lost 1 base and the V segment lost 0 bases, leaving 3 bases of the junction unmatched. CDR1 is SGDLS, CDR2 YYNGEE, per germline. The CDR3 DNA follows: TGTGCCAGCAGCGTAGATGGCGGGAGGAACACCGGGGAGCTGTTTTTT. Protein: CASSVDGGRNTGELFF. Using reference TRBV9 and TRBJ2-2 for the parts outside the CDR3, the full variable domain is DSGVTQTPKHLITATGQRVTLRCSPRSGDLSVYWYQQSLDQGLQFLIQYYNGEERAKGNILERFSAQQFPDLHSELNLSSLELGDSALYFCASSVDGGRNTGELFFGEGSRLTVL.

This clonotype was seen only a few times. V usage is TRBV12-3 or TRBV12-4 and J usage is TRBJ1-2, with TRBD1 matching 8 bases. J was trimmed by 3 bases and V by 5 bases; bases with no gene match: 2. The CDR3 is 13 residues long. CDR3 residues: CASSPTGDYGYTF. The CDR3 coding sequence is TGTGCCAGCAGTCCGACAGGGGACTATGGCTACACCTTC.

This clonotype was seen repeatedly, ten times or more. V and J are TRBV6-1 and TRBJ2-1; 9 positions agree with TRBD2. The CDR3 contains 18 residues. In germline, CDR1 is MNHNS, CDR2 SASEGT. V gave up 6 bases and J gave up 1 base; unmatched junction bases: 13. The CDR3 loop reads CASSLRTSAISSYNEQFF. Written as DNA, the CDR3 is TGTGCCAGCAGCCTTCGGACTAGCGCCATCTCTTCCTACAATGAGCAGTTCTTC.

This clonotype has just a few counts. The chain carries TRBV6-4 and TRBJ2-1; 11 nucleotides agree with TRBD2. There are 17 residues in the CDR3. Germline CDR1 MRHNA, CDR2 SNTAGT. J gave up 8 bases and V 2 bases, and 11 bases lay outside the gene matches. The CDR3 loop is CASSDPQTSGRGDEQFF. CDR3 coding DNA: TGTGCCAGCAGTGACCCCCAAACTAGCGGGAGAGGAGATGAGCAGTTCTTC.

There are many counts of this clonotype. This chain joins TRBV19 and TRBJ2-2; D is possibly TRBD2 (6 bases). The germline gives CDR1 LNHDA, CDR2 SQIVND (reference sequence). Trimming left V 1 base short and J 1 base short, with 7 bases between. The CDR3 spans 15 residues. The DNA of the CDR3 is TGTGCCAGTAGTATAGCTAGCGTGAACACCGGGGAGCTGTTTTTT. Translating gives CASSIASVNTGELFF.

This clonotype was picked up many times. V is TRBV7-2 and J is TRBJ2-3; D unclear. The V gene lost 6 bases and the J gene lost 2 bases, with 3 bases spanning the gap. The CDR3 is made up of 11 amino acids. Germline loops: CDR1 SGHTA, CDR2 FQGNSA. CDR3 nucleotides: TGTGCCAGCAGGGTCACAGATACGCAGTATTTT. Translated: CASRVTDTQYF.

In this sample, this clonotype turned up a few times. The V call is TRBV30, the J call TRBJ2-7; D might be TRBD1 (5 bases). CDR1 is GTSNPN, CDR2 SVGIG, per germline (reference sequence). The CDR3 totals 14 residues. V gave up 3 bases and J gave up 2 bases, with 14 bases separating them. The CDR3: CAWRRQSKTYEQYF. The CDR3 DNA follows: TGTGCCTGGAGAAGACAGAGTAAGACCTACGAGCAGTACTTC.

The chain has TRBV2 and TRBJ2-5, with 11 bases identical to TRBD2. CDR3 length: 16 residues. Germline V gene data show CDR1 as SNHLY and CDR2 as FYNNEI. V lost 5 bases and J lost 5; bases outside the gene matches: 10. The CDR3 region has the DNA TGTGCCAGCAGTAGCCAGAGGCTAGCGGGAGGTGAGACCCAGTACTTC. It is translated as CASSSQRLAGGETQYF. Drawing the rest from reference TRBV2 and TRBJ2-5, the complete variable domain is EPEVTQTPSHQVTQMGQEVILRCVPISNHLYFYWYRQILGQKVEFLVSFYNNEISEKSEIFDDQFSVERPDGSNFTLKIRSTKLEDSAMYFCASSSQRLAGGETQYFGPGTRLLVL.

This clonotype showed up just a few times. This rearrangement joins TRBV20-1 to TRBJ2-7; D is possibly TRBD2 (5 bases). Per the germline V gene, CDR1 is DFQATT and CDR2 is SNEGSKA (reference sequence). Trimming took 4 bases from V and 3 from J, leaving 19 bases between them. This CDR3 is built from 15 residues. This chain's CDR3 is CSAIPREKVNYEQYF. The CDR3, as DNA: TGCAGTGCTATTCCCCGGGAAAAGGTCAACTACGAGCAGTACTTC.

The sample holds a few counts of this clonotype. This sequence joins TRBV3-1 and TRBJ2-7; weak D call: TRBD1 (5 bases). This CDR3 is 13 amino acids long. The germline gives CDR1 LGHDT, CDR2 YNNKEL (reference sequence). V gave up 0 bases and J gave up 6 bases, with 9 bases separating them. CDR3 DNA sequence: TGTGCCAGCAGCCAAGAAGGGGAACGCGAGCAGTACTTC. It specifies CASSQEGEREQYF.

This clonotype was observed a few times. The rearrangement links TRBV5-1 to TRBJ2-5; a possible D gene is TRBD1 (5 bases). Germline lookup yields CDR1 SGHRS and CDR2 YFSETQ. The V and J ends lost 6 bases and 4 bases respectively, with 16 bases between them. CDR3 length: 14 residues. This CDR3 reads CASTQQERGETQYF. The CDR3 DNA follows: TGCGCCAGCACCCAACAGGAGCGAGGAGAGACCCAGTACTTC.